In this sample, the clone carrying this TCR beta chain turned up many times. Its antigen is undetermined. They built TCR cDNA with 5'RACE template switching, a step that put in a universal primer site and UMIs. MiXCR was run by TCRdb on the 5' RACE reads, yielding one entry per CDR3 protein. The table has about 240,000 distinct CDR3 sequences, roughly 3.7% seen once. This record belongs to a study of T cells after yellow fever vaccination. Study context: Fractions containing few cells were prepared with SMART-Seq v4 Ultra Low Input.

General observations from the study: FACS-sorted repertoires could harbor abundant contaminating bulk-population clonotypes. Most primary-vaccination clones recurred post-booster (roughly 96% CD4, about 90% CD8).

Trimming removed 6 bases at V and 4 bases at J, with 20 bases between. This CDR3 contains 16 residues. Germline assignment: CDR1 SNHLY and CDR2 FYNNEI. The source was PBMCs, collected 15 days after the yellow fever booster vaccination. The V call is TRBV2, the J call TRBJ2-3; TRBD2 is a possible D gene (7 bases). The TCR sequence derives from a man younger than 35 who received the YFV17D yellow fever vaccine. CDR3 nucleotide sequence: TGTGCCAGCAGACCCTTTACGGGGGGCCCCGCAGATACGCAGTATTTT. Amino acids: CASRPFTGGPADTQYF.